These T cell receptor beta chains were read from a single sample in a study of tumor and adjacent non-tumor tissue in lung cancer. TCRdb reprocessed the multiplex PCR reads via MiXCR and lists one record per CDR3 protein. The sample has some 80,000 distinct CDR3 sequences; 76% are singletons. Input material: distant non-tumor lung tissue. The source of these receptors is a man in his sixties or seventies with non-small cell lung cancer. CDR3s include the opening cysteine and the closing phenylalanine or tryptophan. A D gene is named only where the DNA matches it firmly. Clone size is given for some rows only: seen once, a few or many times, or a class if the clone is expanded.

J: TRBJ1-2; V: TRBV29-1; size: -; D: -; DNA: TGCAGCGTTGTCCCCTATCAATACTCGGGAGGAGATGCCTACACCTTC; CDR3: CSVVPYQYSGGDAYTF
J: TRBJ1-1; V: TRBV11-2; size: -; D: -; DNA: TGTGCCAGTAGCTCGGGGGGGGCGGAGTACACTGAAGCTTTCTTT; CDR3: CASSSGGAEYTEAFF
J: TRBJ2-5; V: TRBV6-9; size: -; D: -; DNA: TGTGCCGGAAGGAAAAAGACAGCTCATCGTGACCCCGACCAGGAGACCCAGTACTTC; CDR3: CAGRKKTAHRDPDQETQYF
J: TRBJ2-3; V: TRBV7-9; size: -; D: -; DNA: TGTGCCAGCAGATCCTCCCATGATACGCAGTATTTT; CDR3: CASRSSHDTQYF
J: TRBJ1-2; V: TRBV29-1; size: -; D: -; DNA: TGCAGCGCTCTCCCCTACCTGGTACCAGATAACTATGGATACACCTTC; CDR3: CSALPYLVPDNYGYTF
J: TRBJ1-2; V: TRBV6-1; size: -; D: -; DNA: TGTGCCAGTAGTGAAAGGCAGTGCAATGGCTACACCTTC; CDR3: CASSERQCNGYTF
J: TRBJ2-3; V: TRBV4-2; size: few; D: -; DNA: TGTGCCAGCAGCCAAGCGTACAGAACCACAGGTACGCAGTATTTT; CDR3: CASSQAYRTTGTQYF
J: TRBJ2-5; V: TRBV6-5; size: -; D: -; DNA: TGTGCCAGCAGTTACTCTTATGGGGAGACCCAGTACTTC; CDR3: CASSYSYGETQYF
J: TRBJ1-6; V: TRBV6-5; size: -; D: -; DNA: TGTACCAGCAGAACCCACCGGGACACAAATTCACCCCTCCACTTT; CDR3: CTSRTHRDTNSPLHF
J: TRBJ2-7; V: TRBV5-1; size: -; D: -; DNA: TGCGCCAGCAGCTTGGAGTCCTCCAATAACGCCTACAAGCAGTACTTC; CDR3: CASSLESSNNAYKQYF
J: TRBJ2-3; V: TRBV12-3/TRBV12-4; size: many; D: TRBD2; DNA: TGTGCCAGCTCTGGCGGGGGGGCCGGCTCAGATACGCAGTATTTT; CDR3: CASSGGGAGSDTQYF
J: TRBJ2-3; V: TRBV5-4; size: -; D: TRBD2; DNA: TGTGCCAGCGGCTTGCAACGGACTAGCACGGATACGCAGTATTTT; CDR3: CASGLQRTSTDTQYF
J: TRBJ2-1; V: TRBV12-3/TRBV12-4; size: many; D: TRBD1; DNA: TGTGCCAGCAGTTTAAGGACAGGCACCTACAATGAGCAGTTCTTC; CDR3: CASSLRTGTYNEQFF
J: TRBJ2-1; V: TRBV12-3/TRBV12-4; size: -; D: -; DNA: TGTGCCAGTACCCTGCGGATTGGCAATGAGCAGTTCTTC; CDR3: CASTLRIGNEQFF
J: TRBJ1-5; V: TRBV12-5; size: -; D: -; DNA: TGTGTTAGTGGACTTACCGCTGGAAGTCAGCCCCGGCATTTT; CDR3: CVSGLTAGSQPRHF
J: TRBJ1-1; V: TRBV12-3/TRBV12-4; size: -; D: -; DNA: TGTGCCAGTAGTCGTCAAACTGCCATGAACACTGAAGCTTTCTTT; CDR3: CASSRQTAMNTEAFF
J: TRBJ2-5; V: TRBV5-1; size: -; D: -; DNA: TGCGCCAGCAGCTTGCCAGCGCAAGAGACCCAGTACTTC; CDR3: CASSLPAQETQYF
J: TRBJ1-2; V: TRBV6-2/TRBV6-3; size: -; D: -; DNA: TGTGCCTGCAGTGAGAGGGTACGGAACTACTATGGCTACATCTTC; CDR3: CACSERVRNYYGYIF
J: TRBJ2-3; V: TRBV6-2/TRBV6-3; size: -; D: -; DNA: TGTGCCAGCAGACAGAACCTGGGGGGCAATCAGCCCCAGTATTTT; CDR3: CASRQNLGGNQPQYF
J: TRBJ2-1; V: TRBV12-3/TRBV12-4; size: -; D: -; DNA: TGTGTCACTCAGAGGGTGGGATACAATGAGCAGTTATTC; CDR3: CVTQRVGYNEQLF
J: TRBJ2-7; V: TRBV20-1; size: -; D: -; DNA: TGCAGTGCTAGAGATGGAGGGAATGCCTACGAGCAGTACTTC; CDR3: CSARDGGNAYEQYF
J: TRBJ1-1; V: TRBV29-1; size: once; D: -; DNA: TGCAGCATTGGCGGGGAAGAGTACTCTGAAGCTTTCTTT; CDR3: CSIGGEEYSEAFF
J: TRBJ2-7; V: TRBV5-1; size: few; D: -; DNA: TGCGCCAGCAGCCGGGACAAAGCCTACGAGCACTACTTC; CDR3: CASSRDKAYEHYF
J: TRBJ1-2; V: TRBV6-5; size: -; D: -; DNA: TGTGTCAGCAGTTACTCCGCCAAGGGGGATGGCTACACCTTC; CDR3: CVSSYSAKGDGYTF